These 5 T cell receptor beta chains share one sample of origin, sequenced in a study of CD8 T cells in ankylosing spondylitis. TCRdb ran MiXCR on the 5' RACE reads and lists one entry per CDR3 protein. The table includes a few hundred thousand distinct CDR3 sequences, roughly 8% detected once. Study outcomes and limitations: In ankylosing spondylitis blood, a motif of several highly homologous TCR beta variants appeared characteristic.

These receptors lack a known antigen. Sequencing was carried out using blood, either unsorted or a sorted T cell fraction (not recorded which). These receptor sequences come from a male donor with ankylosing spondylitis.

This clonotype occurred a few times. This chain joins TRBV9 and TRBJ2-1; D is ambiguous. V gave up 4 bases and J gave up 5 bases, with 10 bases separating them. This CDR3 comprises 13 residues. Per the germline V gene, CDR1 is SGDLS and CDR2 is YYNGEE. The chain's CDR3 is CASSPRWHNEQFF. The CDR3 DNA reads TGTGCCAGCAGCCCACGGTGGCACAATGAGCAGTTCTTC.

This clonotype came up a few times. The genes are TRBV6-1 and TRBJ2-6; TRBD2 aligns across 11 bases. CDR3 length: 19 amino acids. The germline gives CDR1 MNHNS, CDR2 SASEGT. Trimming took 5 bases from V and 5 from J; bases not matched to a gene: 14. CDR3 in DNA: TGTGCCAGCAGTCCGGGGACTAGCGGAGCCCGTGGGTGGGCCAACGTCCTGACTTTC. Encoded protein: CASSPGTSGARGWANVLTF.

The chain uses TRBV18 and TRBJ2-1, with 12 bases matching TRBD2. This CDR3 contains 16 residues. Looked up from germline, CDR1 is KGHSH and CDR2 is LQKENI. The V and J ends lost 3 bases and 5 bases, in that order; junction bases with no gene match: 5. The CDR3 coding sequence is TGTGCCAGCTCACCCAGACTAGCGGGAGACCACAATGAGCAGTTCTTC. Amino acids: CASSPRLAGDHNEQFF.

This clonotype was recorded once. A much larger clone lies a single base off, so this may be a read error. CDR3: CSALGSLHSNQPQHF. The CDR3 region has the DNA TGCAGTGCCCTCGGCTCCCTCCATAGCAATCAGCCCCAGCATTTT. This sequence joins TRBV20-1 and TRBJ1-5; no definite D call. Germline-derived CDR1 and CDR2 are DFQATT and SNEGSKA (reference sequence). The CDR3 loop spans 15 amino acids. V was cut by 6 bases and J by 0 bases, with 15 bases left in between.

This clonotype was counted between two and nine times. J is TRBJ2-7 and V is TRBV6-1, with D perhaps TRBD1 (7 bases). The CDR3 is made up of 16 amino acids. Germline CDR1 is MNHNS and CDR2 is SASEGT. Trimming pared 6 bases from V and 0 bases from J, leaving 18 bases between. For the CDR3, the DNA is TGTGCCAGCAGGTCAACTTCAGGGGGGTTCTCCTACGAGCAGTACTTC. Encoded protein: CASRSTSGGFSYEQYF.